This T cell receptor (beta chain) was identified in a study of response to subunit inactivated influenza vaccine. This clonotype was found a few times. Germline V gives CDR1 SGHRS, CDR2 YFSETQ. Trimming pared 4 bases from V and 8 bases from J, leaving 16 bases between. This CDR3 contains 14 residues. TCRdb recomputed calls from the RT-PCR reads with MiXCR, one row per CDR3 protein. The table includes around 520,000 distinct CDR3 sequences, over 25% detected once. The genes are TRBV5-1 and TRBJ2-4; D perhaps matches TRBD2 (5 bases). The TCR comes from a man in his fifties or sixties who received an inactivated influenza vaccine. The sequencing used CD4+ T cells sorted from PBMCs, collected less than 6 days after vaccination. The CDR3 spells CASSPGMSADIQYF. CDR3 nucleotides: TGCGCCAGCAGCCCCGGGATGAGTGCGGACATTCAGTACTTC.